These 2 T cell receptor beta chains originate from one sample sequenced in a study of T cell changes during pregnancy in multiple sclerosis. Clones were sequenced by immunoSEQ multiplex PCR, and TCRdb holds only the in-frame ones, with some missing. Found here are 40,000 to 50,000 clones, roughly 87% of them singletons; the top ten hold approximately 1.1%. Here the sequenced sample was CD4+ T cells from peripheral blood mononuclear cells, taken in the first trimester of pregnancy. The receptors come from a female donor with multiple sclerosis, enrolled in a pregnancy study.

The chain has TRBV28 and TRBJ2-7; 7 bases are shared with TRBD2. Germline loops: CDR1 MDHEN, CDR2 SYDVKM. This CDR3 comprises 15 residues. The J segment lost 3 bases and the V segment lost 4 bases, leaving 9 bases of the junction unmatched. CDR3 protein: CASSSPSREGYEQYF. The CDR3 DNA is TGTGCCAGCAGTTCCCCGTCGAGGGAGGGCTACGAGCAGTACTTC.

The CDR3 sequence: CASSPDREAFF. In DNA, the CDR3 is TGTGCCAGCTCACCGGACAGGGAAGCTTTCTTT. The rearrangement joins TRBV18 to TRBJ1-1; TRBD1 matches at 7 bases. This CDR3 spans 11 amino acids. J lost 8 bases, V lost 3 bases, and 0 bases had no gene match. Germline CDR1 KGHSH, CDR2 LQKENI.